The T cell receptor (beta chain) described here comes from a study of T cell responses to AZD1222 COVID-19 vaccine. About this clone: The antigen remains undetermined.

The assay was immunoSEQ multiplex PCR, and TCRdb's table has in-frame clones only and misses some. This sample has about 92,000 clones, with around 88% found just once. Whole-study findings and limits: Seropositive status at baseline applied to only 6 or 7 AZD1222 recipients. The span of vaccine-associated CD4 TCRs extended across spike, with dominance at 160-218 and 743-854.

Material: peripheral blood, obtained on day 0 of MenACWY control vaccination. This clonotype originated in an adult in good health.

The CDR3 sequence: CASSRGTSGGFQETQYF. CDR3 in DNA: TGTGCCAGCAGCCGCGGGACTAGCGGGGGATTCCAAGAGACCCAGTACTTC. The V and J genes are TRBV7-9 and TRBJ2-5, with 14 bases that match TRBD2. This CDR3 spans 17 amino acids. Trimming at V came to 5 bases and at J to 1 base, leaving 6 bases not matched to a gene. The V gene's germline CDR1 is SEHNR and CDR2 FQNEAQ (reference sequence).